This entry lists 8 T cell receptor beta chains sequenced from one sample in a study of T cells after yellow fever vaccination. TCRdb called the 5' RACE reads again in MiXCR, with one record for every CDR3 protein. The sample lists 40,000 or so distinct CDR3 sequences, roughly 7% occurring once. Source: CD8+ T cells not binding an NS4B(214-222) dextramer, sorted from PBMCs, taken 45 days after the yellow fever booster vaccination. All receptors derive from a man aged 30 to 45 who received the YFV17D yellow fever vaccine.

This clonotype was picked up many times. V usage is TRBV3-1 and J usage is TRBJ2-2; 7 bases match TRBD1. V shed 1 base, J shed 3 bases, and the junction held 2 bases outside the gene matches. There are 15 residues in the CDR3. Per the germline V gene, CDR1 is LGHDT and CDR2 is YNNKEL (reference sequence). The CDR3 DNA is TGTGCCAGCAGCCAAGGGGACAGCTACACCGGGGAGCTGTTTTTT. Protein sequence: CASSQGDSYTGELFF.

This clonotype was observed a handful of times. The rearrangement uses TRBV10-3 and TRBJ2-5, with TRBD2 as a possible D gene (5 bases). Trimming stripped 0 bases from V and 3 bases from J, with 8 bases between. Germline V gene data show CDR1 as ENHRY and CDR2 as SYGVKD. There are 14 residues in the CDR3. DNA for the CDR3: TGTGCCATCAGTGAGTCTGCGGGTGAAGAGACCCAGTACTTC. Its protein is CAISESAGEETQYF.

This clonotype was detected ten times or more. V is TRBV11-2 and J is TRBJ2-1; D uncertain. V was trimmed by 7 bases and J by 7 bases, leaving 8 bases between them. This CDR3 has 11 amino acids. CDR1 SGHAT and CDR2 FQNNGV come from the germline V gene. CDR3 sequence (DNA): TGTGCCAGCAATTTCGGGAATGAGCAGTTCTTC. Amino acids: CASNFGNEQFF.

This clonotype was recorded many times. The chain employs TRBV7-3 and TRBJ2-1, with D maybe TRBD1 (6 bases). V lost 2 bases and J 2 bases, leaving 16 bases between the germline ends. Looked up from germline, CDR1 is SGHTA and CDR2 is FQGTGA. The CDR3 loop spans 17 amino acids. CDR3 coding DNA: TGTGCCAGCAGCTTATGGGTGTCCGGGACACCCTACAATGAGCAGTTCTTC. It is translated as CASSLWVSGTPYNEQFF. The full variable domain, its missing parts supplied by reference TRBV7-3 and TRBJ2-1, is GAGVSQTPSNKVTEKGKYVELRCDPISGHTALYWYRQSLGQGPEFLIYFQGTGAADDSGLPNDRFFAVRPEGSVSTLKIQRTERGDSAVYLCASSLWVSGTPYNEQFFGPGTRLTVL.

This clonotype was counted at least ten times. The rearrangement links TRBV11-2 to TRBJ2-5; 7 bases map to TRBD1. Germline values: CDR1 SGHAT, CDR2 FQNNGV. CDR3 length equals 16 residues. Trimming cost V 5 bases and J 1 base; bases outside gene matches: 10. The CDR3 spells CASSPNPGTAQETQYF. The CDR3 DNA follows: TGTGCCAGCAGCCCCAATCCGGGGACAGCCCAAGAGACCCAGTACTTC.

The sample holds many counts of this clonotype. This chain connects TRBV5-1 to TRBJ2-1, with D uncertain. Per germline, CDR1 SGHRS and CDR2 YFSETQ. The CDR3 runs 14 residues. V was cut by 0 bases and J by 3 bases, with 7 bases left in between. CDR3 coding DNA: TGCGCCAGCAGCTTGGGCACTAACTACAATGAGCAGTTCTTC. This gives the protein CASSLGTNYNEQFF. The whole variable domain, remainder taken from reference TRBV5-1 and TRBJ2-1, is KAGVTQTPRYLIKTRGQQVTLSCSPISGHRSVSWYQQTPGQGLQFLFEYFSETQRNKGNFPGRFSGRQFSNSRSEMNVSTLELGDSALYLCASSLGTNYNEQFFGPGTRLTVL.

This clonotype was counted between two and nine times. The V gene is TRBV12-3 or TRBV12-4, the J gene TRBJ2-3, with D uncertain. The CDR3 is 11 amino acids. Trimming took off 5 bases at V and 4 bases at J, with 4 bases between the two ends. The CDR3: CASSASDTQYF. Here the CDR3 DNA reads TGTGCCAGCAGTGCCTCAGATACGCAGTATTTT.

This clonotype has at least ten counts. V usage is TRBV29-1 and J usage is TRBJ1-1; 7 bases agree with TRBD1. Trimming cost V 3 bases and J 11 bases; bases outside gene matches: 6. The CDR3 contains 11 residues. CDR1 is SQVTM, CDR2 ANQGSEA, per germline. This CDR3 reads CSVERGHGAFF. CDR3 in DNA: TGCAGCGTTGAGAGGGGGCATGGGGCTTTCTTT.